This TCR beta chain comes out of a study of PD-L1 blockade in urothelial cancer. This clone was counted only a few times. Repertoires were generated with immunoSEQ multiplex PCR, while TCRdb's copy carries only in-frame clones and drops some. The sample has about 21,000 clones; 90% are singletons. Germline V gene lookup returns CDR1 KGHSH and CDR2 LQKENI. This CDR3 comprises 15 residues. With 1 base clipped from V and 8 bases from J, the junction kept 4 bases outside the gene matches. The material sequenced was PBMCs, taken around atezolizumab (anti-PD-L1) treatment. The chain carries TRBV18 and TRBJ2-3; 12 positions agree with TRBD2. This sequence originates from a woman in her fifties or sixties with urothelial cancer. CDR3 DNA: TGTGCCAGCTCACCACGGGGACTAGCGGGTGGTACGCAGTATTTT. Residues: CASSPRGLAGGTQYF.